These 5 T cell receptor beta chains originate from one sample sequenced in a study of cytomegalovirus exposure and HLA in healthy donors (dated by TCRdb to the late 2010s). Library preparation was by the immunoSEQ multiplex PCR assay. For the multiplex PCR, a mixture combining 60 forward primers for TCR Vbeta segments and 13 reverse primers for TCR Jbeta segments was used. TCRdb took over this immuneACCESS table, retaining in-frame rearrangements with V and J assigned. Such tables are incomplete; in checked studies, under half of the missing clones stem from an unresolved V gene, and the remainder is unexplained. The sample data list 150,000 or so clones, and roughly 80% of these were observed just once. Around 3.4% of the sample goes to the ten largest clones. The source material was PBMCs. All receptors come from a man aged 35 to 55 in good health and CMV-seronegative.

This clone was seen a handful of times. The chain joins TRBV5-1 to TRBJ2-1; D is possibly TRBD2 (5 bases). V was trimmed by 0 bases and J by 5 bases, leaving 12 bases between them. Looked up from germline, CDR1 is SGHRS and CDR2 is YFSETQ. This CDR3 has 15 amino acids. CDR3 sequence (DNA): TGCGCCAGCAGCTTGGGTAATAGGACTCACAATGAGCAGTTCTTC. Translating gives CASSLGNRTHNEQFF.

This clone has a handful of counts. The chain joins TRBV2 to TRBJ1-4, with 7 bases fitting TRBD1. V was clipped by 6 bases and J by 5 bases; unmatched bases: 9. Germline V gene data show CDR1 as SNHLY and CDR2 as FYNNEI. The CDR3 has 15 residues. This CDR3 reads CASSGGGRENEKLFF. The DNA of the CDR3 is TGTGCCAGCAGCGGAGGGGGCCGGGAAAATGAAAAACTGTTTTTT.

The chain has TRBV4-1 and TRBJ1-6; the D gene is possibly TRBD1 (6 bases). CDR1 is MGHRA and CDR2 is YSYEKL in the germline V gene. The CDR3 is 16 amino acids. V was pared by 6 bases and J by 5 bases, with 17 bases between. CDR3 region: CASRKDQGINNSPLHF. The CDR3 DNA reads TGCGCCAGCAGAAAGGATCAGGGGATAAATAATTCACCCCTCCACTTT.

In this sample, this clone turned up a few times. V and J are TRBV5-1 and TRBJ2-4; TRBD2 matches at 8 bases. Germline values: CDR1 SGHRS, CDR2 YFSETQ. The CDR3 runs 14 residues. The junction had 8 bases not matched to a gene; V was cut back by 4 bases and J by 8 bases. Here the CDR3 reads CASSPGTRWDIQYF. As DNA, the CDR3 is TGCGCCAGCAGCCCTGGGACTAGGTGGGACATTCAGTACTTC.

Of note for this clone: One end of the junction is discordant with germline, which a read error may explain. The rearrangement joins TRBV6-5 to TRBJ2-6, with no clear D. Per germline, CDR1 MNHEY and CDR2 SVGAGI. CDR3 length equals 16 residues. The CDR3 coding sequence is TGTGCCAGCAGTTACGATAGGAGCTCTAGGGCCAACGTCCTGACTTTC. Its translation: CASSYDRSSRANVLTF.